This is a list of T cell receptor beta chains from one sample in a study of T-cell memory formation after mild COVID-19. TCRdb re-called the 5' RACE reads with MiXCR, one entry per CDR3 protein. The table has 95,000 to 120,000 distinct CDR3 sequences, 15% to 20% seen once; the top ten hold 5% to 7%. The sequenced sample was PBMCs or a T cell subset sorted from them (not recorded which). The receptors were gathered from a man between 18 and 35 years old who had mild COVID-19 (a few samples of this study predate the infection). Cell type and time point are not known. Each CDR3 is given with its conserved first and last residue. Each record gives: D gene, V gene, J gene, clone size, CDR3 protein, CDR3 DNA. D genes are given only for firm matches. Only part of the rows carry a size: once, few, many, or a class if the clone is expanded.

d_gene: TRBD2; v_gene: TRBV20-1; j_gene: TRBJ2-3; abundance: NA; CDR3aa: CSATGGPTDTQYF; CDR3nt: TGCAGTGCTACGGGGGGGCCTACAGATACGCAGTATTTT
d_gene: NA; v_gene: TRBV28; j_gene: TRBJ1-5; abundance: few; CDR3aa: CASSWDGNQPQHF; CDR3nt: TGTGCCAGCAGTTGGGACGGTAATCAGCCCCAGCATTTT
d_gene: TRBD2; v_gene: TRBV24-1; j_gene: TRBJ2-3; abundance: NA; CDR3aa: CATTGTSGEATQYF; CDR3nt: TGTGCCACGACCGGGACTAGCGGGGAAGCTACGCAGTATTTT
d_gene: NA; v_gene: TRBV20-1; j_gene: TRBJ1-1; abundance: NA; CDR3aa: CSARDRGGTEAFF; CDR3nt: TGCAGTGCTAGAGATCGGGGGGGGACTGAAGCTTTCTTT
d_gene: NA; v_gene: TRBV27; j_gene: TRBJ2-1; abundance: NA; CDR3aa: CASSFLGRGSYEQFF; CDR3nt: TGTGCCAGCAGTTTTCTGGGCAGGGGCTCCTATGAGCAGTTCTTC
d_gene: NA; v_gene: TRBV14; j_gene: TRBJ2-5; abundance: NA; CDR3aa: CASSDLLGLQETQYF; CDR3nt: TGTGCCAGCAGCGATCTTCTGGGACTCCAAGAGACCCAGTACTTC
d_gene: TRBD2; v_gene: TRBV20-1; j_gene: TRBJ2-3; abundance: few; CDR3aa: CSAPGGATDTQYF; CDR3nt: TGCAGTGCACCGGGGGGTGCCACAGATACGCAGTATTTT
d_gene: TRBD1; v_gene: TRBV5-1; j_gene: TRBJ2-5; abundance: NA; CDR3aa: CASSSTGKETQYF; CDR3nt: TGCGCCAGCAGCTCGACAGGGAAAGAGACCCAGTACTTC
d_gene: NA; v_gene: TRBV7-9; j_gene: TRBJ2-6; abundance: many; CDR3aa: CASSQQGSGANVLTF; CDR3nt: TGTGCCAGCAGCCAACAGGGCTCTGGGGCCAACGTCCTGACTTTC
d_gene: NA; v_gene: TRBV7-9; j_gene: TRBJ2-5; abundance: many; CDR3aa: CASSRRLDEGQYF; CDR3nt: TGTGCCAGCAGTCGCAGACTTGATGAGGGCCAGTACTTC
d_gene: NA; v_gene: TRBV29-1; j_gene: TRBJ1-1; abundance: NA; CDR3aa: CSYRTMLTEAFF; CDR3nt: TGCAGCTATCGGACGATGCTCACTGAAGCTTTCTTT
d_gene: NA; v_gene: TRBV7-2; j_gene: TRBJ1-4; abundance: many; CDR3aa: CASSPRPTQGEKLFF; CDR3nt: TGTGCCAGCAGCCCCAGACCAACCCAGGGTGAAAAACTGTTTTTT
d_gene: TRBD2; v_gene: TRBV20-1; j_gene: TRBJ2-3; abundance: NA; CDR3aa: CSATLAGGSTDTQYF; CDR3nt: TGCAGTGCCACTCTAGCGGGGGGGAGCACAGATACGCAGTATTTT